The 18 T cell receptor beta chains below all came from one sample that was sequenced in a study of STAT3 mutations in large granular lymphocyte leukemia. The study's findings and limits: In T-cell large granular lymphocyte leukemia, about half of patients showed multiple immunodominant subclonotypes.

Their target antigens are unknown. Only in-frame clones appear in the TCRdb table, and some are missing; sequencing was by immunoSEQ multiplex PCR. The table records about 13,000 clones, roughly 90% of them present only once. The sequencing input was peripheral blood mononuclear cells. The receptor set was obtained from a man aged 40-55 years with T-cell large granular lymphocyte leukemia. Some clones in this sample may be carry-over from other donors' samples.

The CDR3 region is CAARGASGGNTQYF. Written as DNA, the CDR3 is TGTGCCGCCAGAGGAGCTAGCGGCGGGAATACGCAGTATTTT. V and J are TRBV27 and TRBJ2-3, with 7 bases aligning to TRBD2. This CDR3 contains 14 residues. The V segment lost 11 bases and the J segment 7 bases; nucleotides outside the gene matches: 15. Germline V CDR1 and CDR2: MNHEY, SMNVEV (reference sequence).

This rearrangement joins TRBV5-1 to TRBJ2-2; TRBD2 matches 9 bases. Trimming removed 7 bases from V and 4 bases from J; junction bases left unmatched: 8. Looked up from germline, CDR1 is SGHRS and CDR2 is YFSETQ. This CDR3 is built from 15 residues. In DNA form, the CDR3 reads TGCGCCAGCTGCGGGGGGGCAGGCTTCACCGGGGAGCTGTTTTTT. Translation: CASCGGAGFTGELFF.

The V call is TRBV6-5, the J call TRBJ1-2; D is unresolved. The CDR3 runs 14 residues. V gave up 5 bases and J gave up 4 bases, with 14 bases separating them. Germline V gene sequence: CDR1 MNHEY, CDR2 SVGAGI. CDR3 sequence reads: CASSQPEEVYGYTF. Written as DNA, the CDR3 is TGTGCCAGCAGTCAGCCGGAGGAGGTCTATGGCTACACCTTC.

This clone was observed a single time. The genes are TRBV7-9 and TRBJ1-2; D gene ambiguous. The CDR3 runs 13 residues. Germline CDR1 SEHNR, CDR2 FQNEAQ (reference sequence). V was trimmed by 1 base and J by 0 bases, leaving 3 bases between them. DNA for the CDR3: TGTGCCAGCAGCTTAGACACTAACTATGGCTACACCTTC. Translating gives CASSLDTNYGYTF.

The chain links TRBV6-1 to TRBJ2-5; TRBD2 matches at 7 bases. Germline assignment: CDR1 MNHNS and CDR2 SASEGT. V trimming: 7 bases; J trimming: 3 bases; junction bases outside the gene matches: 8. This CDR3 is built from 14 residues. The CDR3 loop reads CASISGTTEETQYF. CDR3 sequence (DNA): TGTGCCAGCATTTCCGGGACTACCGAAGAGACCCAGTACTTC.

The genes are TRBV6-5 and TRBJ2-7, with D perhaps TRBD1 (6 bases). Trimming removed 3 bases from V and 4 bases from J, with 13 bases in between. Germline values: CDR1 MNHEY, CDR2 SVGAGI. The CDR3 consists of 14 residues. CDR3 sequence: CASSYSSRGYEQYF. Here the CDR3 DNA reads TGTGCCAGCAGTTATTCATCCAGGGGATACGAGCAGTACTTC.

The chain has TRBV18 and TRBJ1-1; D may be TRBD1 (6 bases). Germline V CDR1 and CDR2: KGHSH, LQKENI. This CDR3 has 15 amino acids. V was cut by 6 bases and J by 3 bases, with 17 bases left in between. The CDR3 is CASSTRQVRDTEAFF. The DNA for the CDR3 is TGTGCCAGCTCCACGAGACAGGTTAGGGACACTGAAGCTTTCTTT.

The V and J genes are TRBV7-8 and TRBJ1-6; maybe TRBD1 (6 bases). The CDR3 sequence is 16 residues long. The V gene's germline CDR1 is SGHVS and CDR2 FQNEAQ. Trimming shortened V by 5 bases and J by 13 bases, and 24 bases separated the two germline ends. CDR3 loop: CASSPRGGDTRLPLHF. CDR3 nucleotides: TGTGCCAGCAGCCCTAGGGGGGGGGACACCCGACTGCCCCTCCACTTT.

The chain employs TRBV9 and TRBJ2-7, with 11 bases fitting TRBD1. V shed 4 bases and J 3 bases; nucleotides not matched to a gene: 3. CDR3 size: 14 residues. CDR1 SGDLS and CDR2 YYNGEE come from the germline V gene. The CDR3 reads CASSRGTGGYEQYF. The DNA for the CDR3 is TGTGCCAGCAGCCGGGGGACAGGGGGCTACGAGCAGTACTTC.

V and J are TRBV5-4 and TRBJ1-4; D unclear. Germline values: CDR1 SGHNT, CDR2 YYREEE (reference sequence). The CDR3 extends over 14 amino acids. V was pared by 4 bases and J by 3 bases, with 10 bases between. CDR3 in amino acids: CASSPEAANEKLFF. CDR3 nucleotide sequence: TGTGCCAGCAGCCCAGAAGCAGCTAATGAAAAACTGTTTTTT.

Here the CDR3 DNA reads TGTGCCAGCAGTGAAGCTAAATATATAACGACTGAAGCTTTCTTT. This codes for CASSEAKYITTEAFF. The chain combines TRBV6-1 with TRBJ1-1; D ambiguous. This CDR3 is built from 15 residues. V was clipped by 0 bases and J by 5 bases, with 13 bases between them. Germline CDR1 reads MNHNS; CDR2 reads SASEGT.

V and J are TRBV6-5 and TRBJ2-7, with TRBD1 matching over 8 bases. CDR1 is MNHEY and CDR2 is SVGAGI in the germline V gene. V was pared by 6 bases and J by 3 bases, with 7 bases of the junction left unmatched. This CDR3 is 14 amino acids long. The CDR3 nucleotides read TGTGCCAGCAGCCGTGGCAGGGGGCTCTACGAGCAGTACTTC. This sequence encodes CASSRGRGLYEQYF.

The count of this clone is one. This chain joins TRBV5-1 and TRBJ2-4; D is uncertain. Looked up from germline, CDR1 is SGHRS and CDR2 is YFSETQ. This CDR3 is built from 14 residues. V was clipped by 0 bases and J by 5 bases, with 9 bases between them. CDR3 protein: CASSLGITENIQYF. The CDR3 DNA sequence: TGCGCCAGCAGCTTGGGGATTACAGAAAACATTCAGTACTTC.

The chain links TRBV4-3 to TRBJ2-1; TRBD2 agrees at 8 bases. Germline-derived CDR1 and CDR2 are LGHNA and YSLEER. The CDR3 runs to 15 residues. Trimming removed 0 bases from V and 7 bases from J; junction bases left unmatched: 5. CDR3 nucleotides: TGCGCCAGCAGCCAAGATCATACGGGGGGGAATGAGCAGTTCTTC. It specifies CASSQDHTGGNEQFF.

This chain joins TRBV7-2 and TRBJ2-3, with a possible D match to TRBD2 (6 bases). The CDR3 length is 13 residues. V was shortened by 4 bases and J by 1 base, with 6 bases between the two germline ends. Per germline, CDR1 SGHTA and CDR2 FQGNSA. The CDR3 region has the DNA TGTGCCAGCAGCTCGGGGGGCACAGATACGCAGTATTTT. This encodes CASSSGGTDTQYF.

The chain uses TRBV19 and TRBJ2-2; either TRBD1 or TRBD2 may fit D (6 bases each). CDR3 length: 19 residues. CDR1 and CDR2 from the germline V gene are LNHDA and SQIVND (reference sequence). V shed 3 bases and J shed 5 bases, with 25 bases lying between them. CDR3 loop: CASSITPRGGRRGTGELFF. The CDR3 DNA is TGTGCCAGTAGTATCACCCCCCGTGGGGGGCGAAGAGGTACCGGGGAGCTGTTTTTT.

This chain joins TRBV5-1 and TRBJ2-7; D is ambiguous. V was shortened by 0 bases and J by 3 bases, with 7 bases between the two germline ends. The CDR3 runs to 13 residues. The germline gives CDR1 SGHRS, CDR2 YFSETQ. Here the CDR3 reads CASSLESNYEQYF. The CDR3 DNA reads as TGCGCCAGCAGCTTGGAGTCCAACTACGAGCAGTACTTC.

This chain connects TRBV5-1 to TRBJ1-6; a possible D gene is TRBD1 (5 bases). V was pared by 5 bases and J by 12 bases, with 21 bases between. CDR1 SGHRS and CDR2 YFSETQ come from the germline V gene. The CDR3 runs to 15 residues. The CDR3 DNA reads as TGCGCCAGCAGTGTTGGGACCGGCCTGGAAGGACCCCTCCACTTT. It yields the protein CASSVGTGLEGPLHF.